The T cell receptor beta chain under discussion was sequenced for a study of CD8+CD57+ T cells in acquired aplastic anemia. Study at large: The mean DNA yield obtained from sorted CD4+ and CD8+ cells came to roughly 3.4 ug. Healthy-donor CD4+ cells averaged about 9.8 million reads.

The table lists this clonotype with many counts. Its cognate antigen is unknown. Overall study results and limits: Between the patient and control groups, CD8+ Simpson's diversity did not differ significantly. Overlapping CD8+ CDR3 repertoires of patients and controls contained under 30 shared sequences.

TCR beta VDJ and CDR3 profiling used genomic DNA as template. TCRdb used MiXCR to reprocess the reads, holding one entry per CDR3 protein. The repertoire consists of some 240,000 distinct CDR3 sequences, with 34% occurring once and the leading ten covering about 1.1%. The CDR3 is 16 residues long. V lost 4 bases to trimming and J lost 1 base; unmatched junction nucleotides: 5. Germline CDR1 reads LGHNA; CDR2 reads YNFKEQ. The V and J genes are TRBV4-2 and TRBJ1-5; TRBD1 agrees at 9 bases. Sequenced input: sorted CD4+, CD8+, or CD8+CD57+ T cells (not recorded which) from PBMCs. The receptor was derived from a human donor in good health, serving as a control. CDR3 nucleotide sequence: TGTGCCAGCAGCCCGGGGACAGGGTGGAGCAATCAGCCCCAGCATTTT. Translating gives CASSPGTGWSNQPQHF.